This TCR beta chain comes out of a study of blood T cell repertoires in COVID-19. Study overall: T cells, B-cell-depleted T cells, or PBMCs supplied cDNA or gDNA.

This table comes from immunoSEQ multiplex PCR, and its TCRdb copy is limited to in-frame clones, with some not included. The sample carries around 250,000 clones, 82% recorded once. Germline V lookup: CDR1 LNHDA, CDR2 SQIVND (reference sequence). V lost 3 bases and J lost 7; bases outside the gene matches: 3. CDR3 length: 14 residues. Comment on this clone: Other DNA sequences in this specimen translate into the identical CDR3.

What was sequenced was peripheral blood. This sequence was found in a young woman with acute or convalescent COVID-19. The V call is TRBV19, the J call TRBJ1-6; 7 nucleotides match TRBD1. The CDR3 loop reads CASSIEDRNSPLHF. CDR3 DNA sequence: TGTGCCAGTAGTATTGAGGACAGGAATTCACCCCTCCACTTT. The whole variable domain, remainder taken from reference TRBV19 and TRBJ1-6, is DGGITQSPKYLFRKEGQNVTLSCEQNLNHDAMYWYRQDPGQGLRLIYYSQIVNDFQKGDIAEGYSVSREKKESFPLTVTSAQKNPTAFYLCASSIEDRNSPLHFGNGTRLTVT.